Listed below are T cell receptor beta chains from one sample, sequenced in a study of response to subunit inactivated influenza vaccine. TCRdb analysed the RT-PCR reads with MiXCR anew, one entry per CDR3 protein. The table lists some 480,000 distinct CDR3 sequences, 10% to 11% of them singletons. Sequenced material: PBMCs from blood, taken around seven weeks after vaccination. The source of these receptors is a man in his fifties or sixties who received an inactivated influenza vaccine. Each CDR3 is given with its conserved first and last residue. The D gene is left open where the match is weak. The listing skips clone size in some rows; elsewhere it reads once, few, many or a size class.

size: -; D: -; V: TRBV28; J: TRBJ1-2; length: 11; CDR3: CASGTYYGYTF; DNA: TGTGCCAGCGGCACCTACTATGGCTACACCTTC
size: few; D: -; V: TRBV12-3/TRBV12-4; J: TRBJ2-7; length: 13; CDR3: CASSSLGFDEQYF; DNA: TGTGCCAGCAGTAGCCTCGGGTTCGACGAGCAGTACTTC
size: few; D: -; V: TRBV16; J: TRBJ1-1; length: 14; CDR3: CASSLTSGNTEAFF; DNA: TGTGCCAGCAGCCTGACCTCGGGGAACACTGAAGCTTTCTTT
size: few; D: -; V: TRBV5-6; J: TRBJ2-3; length: 12; CDR3: CASSSPATTQYF; DNA: TGTGCCAGCAGCTCGCCGGCGACAACGCAGTATTTT
size: few; D: TRBD1; V: TRBV13; J: TRBJ1-2; length: 12; CDR3: CASSQLGQPYTF; DNA: TGTGCCAGCAGCCAATTGGGACAGCCCTACACCTTC
size: few; D: -; V: TRBV11-2; J: TRBJ2-1; length: 15; CDR3: CASSSRVSSYNEQFF; DNA: TGTGCCAGCAGCTCCAGGGTTAGCTCCTACAATGAGCAGTTCTTC
size: many; D: TRBD1; V: TRBV20-1; J: TRBJ2-7; length: 16; CDR3: CSARVGTAYDRSEQYF; DNA: TGCAGTGCTAGAGTCGGGACAGCCTACGATAGGAGCGAGCAGTACTTC
size: many; D: -; V: TRBV12-3/TRBV12-4; J: TRBJ2-1; length: 15; CDR3: CASSRLMEGHNEQFF; DNA: TGTGCCAGCAGCCGCCTCATGGAGGGACACAATGAGCAGTTCTTC
size: once; D: TRBD1; V: TRBV12-3/TRBV12-4; J: TRBJ2-3; length: 12; CDR3: CASSPGTATQYF; DNA: TGTGCCAGCAGCCCGGGGACAGCTACGCAGTATTTT
size: few; D: -; V: TRBV12-3/TRBV12-4; J: TRBJ2-7; length: 14; CDR3: CASSFYPVSYEQYF; DNA: TGTGCCAGCAGTTTCTACCCGGTATCCTACGAGCAGTACTTC
size: -; D: -; V: TRBV3-1; J: TRBJ2-3; length: 16; CDR3: CASSPGDYQNTDTQYF; DNA: TGTGCCAGCAGCCCAGGGGACTACCAGAACACAGATACGCAGTATTTT
size: many; D: -; V: TRBV12-3/TRBV12-4; J: TRBJ2-3; length: 13; CDR3: CAITRGGADTQYF; DNA: TGTGCCATCACCAGGGGTGGGGCAGATACGCAGTATTTT
size: few; D: TRBD1; V: TRBV4-1; J: TRBJ2-1; length: 16; CDR3: CASSRASGTGVNEQFF; DNA: TGCGCCAGCAGCCGAGCCTCCGGGACAGGGGTGAATGAGCAGTTCTTC
size: few; D: TRBD1; V: TRBV5-5; J: TRBJ2-2; length: 16; CDR3: CASSLGQGVYTGELFF; DNA: TGTGCCAGCAGCTTGGGACAGGGGGTTTACACCGGGGAGCTGTTTTTT
size: -; D: TRBD2; V: TRBV4-3; J: TRBJ2-1; length: 17; CDR3: CASSQDRGTNSYNEQFF; DNA: TGCGCCAGCAGCCAAGATCGTGGGACTAACTCCTACAATGAGCAGTTCTTC
size: few; D: TRBD1; V: TRBV5-1; J: TRBJ1-1; length: 15; CDR3: CASSLGWTGGTEAFF; DNA: TGCGCCAGCAGCTTGGGATGGACAGGGGGCACTGAAGCTTTCTTT
size: many; D: -; V: TRBV12-3/TRBV12-4; J: TRBJ2-7; length: 15; CDR3: CASSRVTGRFSEQYF; DNA: TGTGCCAGCAGCCGAGTGACAGGGAGGTTTAGCGAGCAGTACTTC
size: few; D: -; V: TRBV13; J: TRBJ2-3; length: 15; CDR3: CASSLTGGSTDTQYF; DNA: TGTGCCAGCTCCCTCACGGGGGGCAGCACAGATACGCAGTATTTT
size: -; D: TRBD2; V: TRBV4-1; J: TRBJ2-3; length: 16; CDR3: CASSLRGLGATDTQYF; DNA: TGCGCCAGCAGCCTACGAGGACTAGGGGCCACAGATACGCAGTATTTT
size: many; D: TRBD2; V: TRBV20-1; J: TRBJ2-1; length: 15; CDR3: CSARSRGRSYNEQFF; DNA: TGCAGTGCTAGATCCCGCGGGAGGAGTTACAATGAGCAGTTCTTC
size: -; D: TRBD2; V: TRBV7-6; J: TRBJ2-1; length: 16; CDR3: CASSLATGGTYNEQFF; DNA: TGTGCCAGCAGCTTAGCGACGGGGGGGACCTACAATGAGCAGTTCTTC
size: many; D: -; V: TRBV4-3; J: TRBJ1-1; length: 13; CDR3: CASSQEVGTEAFF; DNA: TGCGCCAGCAGCCAAGAAGTAGGCACTGAAGCTTTCTTT
size: -; D: TRBD1; V: TRBV7-9; J: TRBJ1-3; length: 14; CDR3: CASSYPGQGVTIYF; DNA: TGTGCCAGCAGCTACCCGGGACAGGGTGTAACCATATATTTT
size: many; D: -; V: TRBV11-2; J: TRBJ2-7; length: 15; CDR3: CASSLMAATNYEQYF; DNA: TGTGCCAGCAGCTTAATGGCAGCCACCAACTACGAGCAGTACTTC
size: many; D: TRBD1; V: TRBV7-8; J: TRBJ1-5; length: 18; CDR3: CASSPRFTQGPGNQPQHF; DNA: TGTGCCAGCAGCCCTCGATTTACACAGGGGCCGGGCAATCAGCCCCAGCATTTT
size: -; D: TRBD2; V: TRBV5-1; J: TRBJ2-1; length: 14; CDR3: CASQGASGSLGQFF; DNA: TGCGCCAGCCAAGGGGCTAGCGGGTCTCTGGGGCAGTTCTTC
size: -; D: TRBD2; V: TRBV11-2; J: TRBJ2-1; length: 18; CDR3: CASSPLGLAGDNYNEQFF; DNA: TGTGCCAGCAGCCCTTTAGGACTAGCGGGGGACAACTACAATGAGCAGTTCTTC
size: few; D: TRBD2; V: TRBV7-2; J: TRBJ2-3; length: 16; CDR3: CASSFKGGRLTDTQYF; DNA: TGTGCCAGCAGCTTCAAAGGCGGGAGGCTCACAGATACGCAGTATTTT
size: few; D: TRBD2; V: TRBV20-1; J: TRBJ2-7; length: 14; CDR3: CSGGRGLATYEQYF; DNA: TGCAGTGGGGGCCGAGGACTAGCGACCTACGAGCAGTACTTC
size: -; D: -; V: TRBV7-2; J: TRBJ2-5; length: 16; CDR3: CASSLGRLSLQETQYF; DNA: TGTGCCAGCAGCTTGGGCCGCCTCTCACTACAAGAGACCCAGTACTTC
size: many; D: -; V: TRBV7-9; J: TRBJ2-1; length: 11; CDR3: CASSVGPFQFF; DNA: TGTGCCAGCAGCGTGGGGCCCTTTCAGTTCTTC
size: few; D: -; V: TRBV20-1; J: TRBJ1-5; length: 15; CDR3: CSAKDRIYSNQPQHF; DNA: TGCAGTGCTAAAGACAGGATCTATAGCAATCAGCCCCAGCATTTT
size: -; D: TRBD1; V: TRBV6-2/TRBV6-3; J: TRBJ1-1; length: 15; CDR3: CASSYSGTGATEAFF; DNA: TGTGCCAGCAGTTACTCCGGGACAGGGGCCACTGAAGCTTTCTTT
size: many; D: TRBD1; V: TRBV10-3; J: TRBJ1-1; length: 12; CDR3: CAISEDRAKAFF; DNA: TGTGCCATCAGTGAGGACAGGGCCAAAGCTTTCTTT
size: few; D: -; V: TRBV20-1; J: TRBJ2-1; length: 12; CDR3: CSASISGPEQFF; DNA: TGCAGTGCTTCAATAAGCGGGCCGGAGCAGTTCTTC
size: -; D: TRBD2; V: TRBV28; J: TRBJ2-7; length: 16; CDR3: CASSSPLSGTSYEQYF; DNA: TGTGCCAGCAGTTCCCCGCTTAGCGGGACATCCTACGAGCAGTACTTC
size: many; D: TRBD2; V: TRBV5-1; J: TRBJ2-7; length: 14; CDR3: CASSLEAGIYEQYF; DNA: TGCGCCAGCAGCTTGGAAGCGGGGATCTACGAGCAGTACTTC
size: many; D: TRBD2; V: TRBV10-3; J: TRBJ2-1; length: 15; CDR3: CAISVAGRAPGEQFF; DNA: TGTGCCATCAGTGTAGCGGGGAGGGCCCCAGGGGAGCAGTTCTTC
size: few; D: -; V: TRBV7-2; J: TRBJ2-5; length: 14; CDR3: CASSPPRQKETQYF; DNA: TGTGCCAGCAGCCCACCTAGGCAAAAAGAGACCCAGTACTTC
size: many; D: -; V: TRBV5-1; J: TRBJ1-2; length: 12; CDR3: CASTTDNYGYTF; DNA: TGCGCCAGCACCACAGATAACTATGGCTACACCTTC
size: few; D: TRBD2; V: TRBV7-9; J: TRBJ2-1; length: 16; CDR3: CASSFLAVSSYNEQFF; DNA: TGTGCCAGCAGCTTCCTAGCGGTCAGCTCCTACAATGAGCAGTTCTTC
size: -; D: -; V: TRBV12-3/TRBV12-4; J: TRBJ1-5; length: 13; CDR3: CASRGRTNQPQHF; DNA: TGTGCCAGCAGAGGACGGACTAATCAGCCCCAGCATTTT
size: few; D: -; V: TRBV20-1; J: TRBJ2-4; length: 13; CDR3: CSAEEIAKNIQYF; DNA: TGCAGTGCCGAGGAGATAGCCAAAAACATTCAGTACTTC
size: -; D: TRBD1; V: TRBV7-9; J: TRBJ2-5; length: 14; CDR3: CASSPTGGVGTQYF; DNA: TGTGCCAGCAGTCCGACAGGGGGCGTTGGGACCCAGTACTTC
size: -; D: -; V: TRBV12-3/TRBV12-4; J: TRBJ1-1; length: 12; CDR3: CASSFRVGEAFF; DNA: TGTGCCAGCAGTTTTAGGGTGGGAGAAGCTTTCTTT
size: many; D: -; V: TRBV12-3/TRBV12-4; J: TRBJ2-3; length: 13; CDR3: CASSDRFTDTQYF; DNA: TGTGCCAGCAGCGACAGATTCACAGATACGCAGTATTTT
size: -; D: TRBD1; V: TRBV11-2; J: TRBJ1-3; length: 18; CDR3: CASSLGGTGSASGNTIYF; DNA: TGTGCCAGCAGCTTAGGGGGGACAGGGTCAGCTTCTGGAAACACCATATATTTT
size: many; D: -; V: TRBV2; J: TRBJ2-1; length: 14; CDR3: CASSEELSSNEQFF; DNA: TGTGCCAGCAGTGAGGAACTCTCTTCCAATGAGCAGTTCTTC
size: -; D: -; V: TRBV28; J: TRBJ1-6; length: 17; CDR3: CASSLLGLISYNSPLHF; DNA: TGTGCCAGCAGTTTACTGGGGCTAATCTCCTATAATTCACCCCTCCACTTT
size: -; D: TRBD1; V: TRBV14; J: TRBJ2-5; length: 13; CDR3: CASSQRQGETQYF; DNA: TGTGCCAGCAGCCAACGACAGGGGGAGACCCAGTACTTC
size: many; D: TRBD1; V: TRBV5-1; J: TRBJ2-1; length: 13; CDR3: CASSGQGTNEQFF; DNA: TGCGCCAGCAGCGGACAGGGGACGAATGAGCAGTTCTTC
size: few; D: TRBD1; V: TRBV5-1; J: TRBJ2-7; length: 15; CDR3: CASSLQGSSSYEQYF; DNA: TGCGCCAGCAGCTTACAGGGGTCGAGCTCCTACGAGCAGTACTTC
size: many; D: -; V: TRBV11-2; J: TRBJ2-3; length: 11; CDR3: CASRRTDTQYF; DNA: TGTGCCAGCCGACGCACAGATACGCAGTATTTT